Described below is a single T cell receptor (beta chain) sequence and its context. Its antigen is still unknown. Germline CDR1 is KGHSH and CDR2 is LQKENI. Unmatched junction bases numbered 0, after V lost 1 base and J lost 7 bases. The CDR3 runs 13 residues. The table came from immunoSEQ multiplex PCR; TCRdb's copy has only in-frame clones and leaves some out. The data contain around 5,600 clones, about 90% of them singletons. Macro-dissection enriched premalignant or tumor cells before nucleic acid extraction. These data come from a study of immune evolution from preneoplasia to lung adenocarcinoma. For the study at large: HLA loss of heterozygosity: about 7% AIS, less than 18% MIA, roughly 35% ADC, none AAH.

Overall study results and limits: Top clone frequencies peaked in normal lung, apparently declining through invasive adenocarcinoma. KRAS-mutant nodules had the highest T cell clonality.

The rearrangement uses TRBV18 and TRBJ2-2, with 7 bases that match TRBD1. This sequence originates from a person over 45 with lung adenocarcinoma. The sample was FFPE invasive lung adenocarcinoma tissue. The CDR3 spells CASSPRTGGELFF. CDR3 DNA sequence: TGTGCCAGCTCACCACGGACAGGCGGGGAGCTGTTTTTT.